This is a list of T cell receptor beta chains from one sample in a study of T cells in Graves' hyperthyroidism and ophthalmopathy. TCRdb analysed the multiplex PCR reads with MiXCR anew, one entry per CDR3 protein. The data contain 380,000 or so distinct CDR3 sequences, about a fifth of them singletons. The sequencing sample was made of blood. The source of these receptors is a woman aged 18-29 years with Graves' hyperthyroidism. CDR3s include the opening cysteine and the closing phenylalanine or tryptophan. Each record gives: CDR3 DNA, CDR3 protein, CDR3 length, clone size, D gene, V gene, J gene. The D gene is left open where the match is weak. A clone size is listed for some rows: how often the clone was seen (once, few, many), or a class if it is expanded.

CDR3 DNA: TGTGCCAGCTCACCACCTGGGACAGGGTCTCTGAACACTGAAGCTTTCTTT; CDR3 protein: CASSPPGTGSLNTEAFF; CDR3 length: 17; clone size: .; D gene: TRBD1; V gene: TRBV18; J gene: TRBJ1-1
CDR3 DNA: TGCAGCGTTGCCGGGCAGGGGTCGACCTACGAGCAGTACTTC; CDR3 protein: CSVAGQGSTYEQYF; CDR3 length: 14; clone size: many; D gene: .; V gene: TRBV29-1; J gene: TRBJ2-7
CDR3 DNA: TGCGCCAGCAGCCAGGCAGCCATTTCTGGCAATCAGCCCCAGCATTTT; CDR3 protein: CASSQAAISGNQPQHF; CDR3 length: 16; clone size: many; D gene: .; V gene: TRBV4-1; J gene: TRBJ1-5
CDR3 DNA: TGTGCCAGCAGTTTATACAGGAATCGGGAGACCCAGTACTTC; CDR3 protein: CASSLYRNRETQYF; CDR3 length: 14; clone size: many; D gene: .; V gene: TRBV28; J gene: TRBJ2-5
CDR3 DNA: TGTGCCAGCAGTTTCCCGAACACCGGGGAGCTGTTTTTT; CDR3 protein: CASSFPNTGELFF; CDR3 length: 13; clone size: many; D gene: .; V gene: TRBV28; J gene: TRBJ2-2
CDR3 DNA: TGCAGTGCTAGGTGGAGCGGGGGGCCGGGGGAGACCCAGTACTTC; CDR3 protein: CSARWSGGPGETQYF; CDR3 length: 15; clone size: .; D gene: TRBD2; V gene: TRBV20-1; J gene: TRBJ2-5
CDR3 DNA: TGTGCCAGCAGGGGGACAGCTTTCTCCTACGAGCAGTACTTC; CDR3 protein: CASRGTAFSYEQYF; CDR3 length: 14; clone size: many; D gene: TRBD1; V gene: TRBV12-3/TRBV12-4; J gene: TRBJ2-7
CDR3 DNA: TGTGCCAGCAGCTTAGTACAGGGGGTGCACACTGAAGCTTTCTTT; CDR3 protein: CASSLVQGVHTEAFF; CDR3 length: 15; clone size: many; D gene: TRBD1; V gene: TRBV7-8; J gene: TRBJ1-1
CDR3 DNA: TGCAGTGCTGAACAGGGGTCTGGCTACGAGCAGTACTTC; CDR3 protein: CSAEQGSGYEQYF; CDR3 length: 13; clone size: many; D gene: TRBD1; V gene: TRBV20-1; J gene: TRBJ2-7
CDR3 DNA: TGTGCCAGCCTCCCTTTCCGTTGGCGGGGGGGCCAGAACACCGGGGAGCTGTTTTTT; CDR3 protein: CASLPFRWRGGQNTGELFF; CDR3 length: 19; clone size: .; D gene: TRBD2; V gene: TRBV11-1; J gene: TRBJ2-2
CDR3 DNA: TGTGCCAGCAGCCTCCCGGGGCAGCCGACTAACTATGGCTACACCTTC; CDR3 protein: CASSLPGQPTNYGYTF; CDR3 length: 16; clone size: many; D gene: .; V gene: TRBV11-2; J gene: TRBJ1-2
CDR3 DNA: TGTGCCAGCGGGCAGCAGGTGCCCCAGCATTTT; CDR3 protein: CASGQQVPQHF; CDR3 length: 11; clone size: many; D gene: .; V gene: TRBV6-5; J gene: TRBJ1-5
CDR3 DNA: TGTGCCAGCAGAAACCCCGGGAGCTCCTACGAGCAGTACTTC; CDR3 protein: CASRNPGSSYEQYF; CDR3 length: 14; clone size: many; D gene: .; V gene: TRBV6-1; J gene: TRBJ2-7
CDR3 DNA: TGCAGTGCTAGGACAGGGATCTACGAGCAGTACTTC; CDR3 protein: CSARTGIYEQYF; CDR3 length: 12; clone size: .; D gene: TRBD1; V gene: TRBV20-1; J gene: TRBJ2-7
CDR3 DNA: TGTGCCAGCAGTTGCCTAGGGTGGAACACTGAAGCTTTCTTT; CDR3 protein: CASSCLGWNTEAFF; CDR3 length: 14; clone size: many; D gene: .; V gene: TRBV2; J gene: TRBJ1-1
CDR3 DNA: TGCAGTGCTAGTCATTTGTTGTTGGGACCTTCGAATCAGCCCCAGCATTTT; CDR3 protein: CSASHLLLGPSNQPQHF; CDR3 length: 17; clone size: many; D gene: .; V gene: TRBV20-1; J gene: TRBJ1-5
CDR3 DNA: TGTGCCAGCTCACCTAGGACAGGGCACGGCTACACCTTC; CDR3 protein: CASSPRTGHGYTF; CDR3 length: 13; clone size: many; D gene: TRBD1; V gene: TRBV18; J gene: TRBJ1-2
CDR3 DNA: TGTGCCTTGGATCCGGTCTATGGCTACACCTTC; CDR3 protein: CALDPVYGYTF; CDR3 length: 11; clone size: many; D gene: .; V gene: TRBV6-1; J gene: TRBJ1-2
CDR3 DNA: TGTGCCAGTAGTATAGCCCAGTCGACGTTCTATGGCTACACCTTC; CDR3 protein: CASSIAQSTFYGYTF; CDR3 length: 15; clone size: many; D gene: .; V gene: TRBV19; J gene: TRBJ1-2
CDR3 DNA: TGTGCCAGCAGTTTAGGACAGTTAATCTCTGGAAACACCATATATTTT; CDR3 protein: CASSLGQLISGNTIYF; CDR3 length: 16; clone size: many; D gene: .; V gene: TRBV12-3/TRBV12-4; J gene: TRBJ1-3
CDR3 DNA: TGTGCCAGCTCACCTACTAGCGGAGCCCAAGAGACCCAGTACTTC; CDR3 protein: CASSPTSGAQETQYF; CDR3 length: 15; clone size: many; D gene: TRBD2; V gene: TRBV18; J gene: TRBJ2-5
CDR3 DNA: TGTGCCAGCAGTGGGGACAGGGGGATCTACGAGCAGTACTTC; CDR3 protein: CASSGDRGIYEQYF; CDR3 length: 14; clone size: many; D gene: TRBD1; V gene: TRBV2; J gene: TRBJ2-7
CDR3 DNA: TGTGCCAGCAGCCGATCCCCGGCAGGCGCCGGAGCTTTCTTT; CDR3 protein: CASSRSPAGAGAFF; CDR3 length: 14; clone size: .; D gene: .; V gene: TRBV3-1; J gene: TRBJ1-1
CDR3 DNA: TGCAGTGCTAGAGAATCCAGAAACTATGGCTACACCTTC; CDR3 protein: CSARESRNYGYTF; CDR3 length: 13; clone size: many; D gene: .; V gene: TRBV20-1; J gene: TRBJ1-2
CDR3 DNA: TGCAGTGCGTCACACAGGGTACAGTTCTTC; CDR3 protein: CSASHRVQFF; CDR3 length: 10; clone size: .; D gene: .; V gene: TRBV20-1; J gene: TRBJ2-1
CDR3 DNA: TGTGCCAGCAGCTCATGGACAGGGGAGCAGGACGAGCAGTACTTC; CDR3 protein: CASSSWTGEQDEQYF; CDR3 length: 15; clone size: many; D gene: TRBD1; V gene: TRBV7-9; J gene: TRBJ2-7
CDR3 DNA: TGTGCCAGCAGCTTAGGAGGCGGGGAGACCCAGTACTTC; CDR3 protein: CASSLGGGETQYF; CDR3 length: 13; clone size: many; D gene: .; V gene: TRBV11-3; J gene: TRBJ2-5
CDR3 DNA: TGCAGTGCTAGATCGGGCCGGACGCCCGAGACCCAGTACTTC; CDR3 protein: CSARSGRTPETQYF; CDR3 length: 14; clone size: many; D gene: .; V gene: TRBV20-1; J gene: TRBJ2-5
CDR3 DNA: TGTGCCAGTGGGACAAGGGGTCGGACTGAAGCTTTCTTT; CDR3 protein: CASGTRGRTEAFF; CDR3 length: 13; clone size: many; D gene: .; V gene: TRBV19; J gene: TRBJ1-1
CDR3 DNA: TGTGCCAGCAGCCGGGGGGCTCCCCCGGGGGAGACCCAGTACTTC; CDR3 protein: CASSRGAPPGETQYF; CDR3 length: 15; clone size: many; D gene: .; V gene: TRBV7-9; J gene: TRBJ2-5
CDR3 DNA: TGTGCCACGCAAGCGGGGGGCCTGGACACCGGGGAGCTGTTTTTT; CDR3 protein: CATQAGGLDTGELFF; CDR3 length: 15; clone size: many; D gene: TRBD2; V gene: TRBV15; J gene: TRBJ2-2
CDR3 DNA: TGTGCCAGCAGTTCGCCCCTGACAGGGGAGAGTTCACCCCTCCACTTT; CDR3 protein: CASSSPLTGESSPLHF; CDR3 length: 16; clone size: many; D gene: TRBD1; V gene: TRBV28; J gene: TRBJ1-6
CDR3 DNA: TGTGCCGGCAGGGAAACCTGGCAGGCCTCTGGAAACACCATATATTTT; CDR3 protein: CAGRETWQASGNTIYF; CDR3 length: 16; clone size: .; D gene: .; V gene: TRBV6-1; J gene: TRBJ1-3
CDR3 DNA: TGTGCCAGCAGCTTGAGGGGATACCACTATGGCTACACCTTC; CDR3 protein: CASSLRGYHYGYTF; CDR3 length: 14; clone size: few; D gene: .; V gene: TRBV2; J gene: TRBJ1-2
CDR3 DNA: TGTGCCCGAATGGGTAATCCTGACTATGGCTACACCTTC; CDR3 protein: CARMGNPDYGYTF; CDR3 length: 13; clone size: many; D gene: .; V gene: TRBV7-2; J gene: TRBJ1-2
CDR3 DNA: TGTGCCAGCAGCTTAGCGCCCAATAACTATGGCTACACCTTC; CDR3 protein: CASSLAPNNYGYTF; CDR3 length: 14; clone size: many; D gene: .; V gene: TRBV7-2; J gene: TRBJ1-2
CDR3 DNA: TGTGCCACCAGTGATGGGGGAGGCGAGCAGTACTTC; CDR3 protein: CATSDGGGEQYF; CDR3 length: 12; clone size: few; D gene: .; V gene: TRBV24-1; J gene: TRBJ2-7
CDR3 DNA: TGTGCCAGCACCCAGGGAGAGACCCAGTACTTC; CDR3 protein: CASTQGETQYF; CDR3 length: 11; clone size: many; D gene: .; V gene: TRBV12-3/TRBV12-4; J gene: TRBJ2-5
CDR3 DNA: TGTGCCAGCAGTTATCAGGCAGGGGGAAATACTGAAGCTTTCTTT; CDR3 protein: CASSYQAGGNTEAFF; CDR3 length: 15; clone size: many; D gene: TRBD1; V gene: TRBV6-2/TRBV6-3; J gene: TRBJ1-1
CDR3 DNA: TGCGCCAGCAGCTCCCGGACAGGGATAGACATTCAGTACTTC; CDR3 protein: CASSSRTGIDIQYF; CDR3 length: 14; clone size: .; D gene: TRBD1; V gene: TRBV5-1; J gene: TRBJ2-4
CDR3 DNA: TGTGCCAGCAGTTATCAGGGCAGGGGTCACGACGAGCAGTACTTC; CDR3 protein: CASSYQGRGHDEQYF; CDR3 length: 15; clone size: many; D gene: .; V gene: TRBV6-5; J gene: TRBJ2-7
CDR3 DNA: TGTGCCAGCAGAGGATTGAGTCGGGGCGGCTACACCTTC; CDR3 protein: CASRGLSRGGYTF; CDR3 length: 13; clone size: many; D gene: .; V gene: TRBV12-3/TRBV12-4; J gene: TRBJ1-2
CDR3 DNA: TGCAGTGCTAGAGACCCCGGACACAGCCCCTACGAGCAGTACTTC; CDR3 protein: CSARDPGHSPYEQYF; CDR3 length: 15; clone size: many; D gene: .; V gene: TRBV20-1; J gene: TRBJ2-7
CDR3 DNA: TGCGCCAGCAGCTTGGCTGGACTAGCGGGGGCGGGAGAGACCCAGTACTTC; CDR3 protein: CASSLAGLAGAGETQYF; CDR3 length: 17; clone size: few; D gene: TRBD2; V gene: TRBV5-1; J gene: TRBJ2-5
CDR3 DNA: TGTGCCAGCAGGCAGGGGACAGGGGTGTTTTACGAGCAGTACTTC; CDR3 protein: CASRQGTGVFYEQYF; CDR3 length: 15; clone size: .; D gene: TRBD1; V gene: TRBV6-2/TRBV6-3; J gene: TRBJ2-7
CDR3 DNA: TGCAGTGCTAGAGGCTATCCCGGACAGGGCAGGGGAAACATTCAGTACTTC; CDR3 protein: CSARGYPGQGRGNIQYF; CDR3 length: 17; clone size: many; D gene: TRBD1; V gene: TRBV20-1; J gene: TRBJ2-4
CDR3 DNA: TGTGCCAGCAGCCCCCTGGGGGGGAGAAACACTGAAGCTTTCTTT; CDR3 protein: CASSPLGGRNTEAFF; CDR3 length: 15; clone size: many; D gene: .; V gene: TRBV7-3; J gene: TRBJ1-1
CDR3 DNA: TGTGCCAGCAGTCCCACGGGGAGGGCTGAAGCTTTCTTT; CDR3 protein: CASSPTGRAEAFF; CDR3 length: 13; clone size: many; D gene: .; V gene: TRBV11-2; J gene: TRBJ1-1
CDR3 DNA: TGCAGTGCTAGAGATCTAGGTCAGCCCCAGCATTTT; CDR3 protein: CSARDLGQPQHF; CDR3 length: 12; clone size: many; D gene: .; V gene: TRBV20-1; J gene: TRBJ1-5
CDR3 DNA: TGTGCCAGCAGCTTACAGGGGGTGAGGCACACTGAAGCTTTCTTT; CDR3 protein: CASSLQGVRHTEAFF; CDR3 length: 15; clone size: many; D gene: TRBD1; V gene: TRBV11-2; J gene: TRBJ1-1